This T cell receptor (beta chain) stems from a study of PD-1 blockade in classical Hodgkin lymphoma. The assay was immunoSEQ multiplex PCR, and TCRdb's table has in-frame clones only and misses some. The sample has some 23,000 clones; approximately 69% are singletons. Regarding this clone: What it binds is not known.

Germline CDR1 is LGHNA and CDR2 is YSLEER. The CDR3 loop spans 13 amino acids. Trimming shortened V by 0 bases and J by 3 bases, and 3 bases separated the two germline ends. General study points: Relapsed/refractory patients reportedly had lower baseline diversity than newly diagnosed patients. Exclusion covered patients beginning nivolumab under 1 year post-ASCT. Underlying causes for the observed repertoire differences were not defined, possibly disease activity or prior therapy.

All patients experienced relapse after autologous stem cell transplantation, and brentuximab vedotin exposure was variable. Patients reached a best response of complete response, partial response or progressive disease. This chain joins TRBV4-3 and TRBJ1-5; the D is unclear. The sequenced sample was peripheral blood mononuclear cells (PBMCs), obtained at baseline. The clonotype originates from a human donor with classical Hodgkin lymphoma. The CDR3 coding sequence is TGCGCCAGCAGCCAAGACTCCAATCAGCCCCAGCATTTT. Translating it yields CASSQDSNQPQHF.